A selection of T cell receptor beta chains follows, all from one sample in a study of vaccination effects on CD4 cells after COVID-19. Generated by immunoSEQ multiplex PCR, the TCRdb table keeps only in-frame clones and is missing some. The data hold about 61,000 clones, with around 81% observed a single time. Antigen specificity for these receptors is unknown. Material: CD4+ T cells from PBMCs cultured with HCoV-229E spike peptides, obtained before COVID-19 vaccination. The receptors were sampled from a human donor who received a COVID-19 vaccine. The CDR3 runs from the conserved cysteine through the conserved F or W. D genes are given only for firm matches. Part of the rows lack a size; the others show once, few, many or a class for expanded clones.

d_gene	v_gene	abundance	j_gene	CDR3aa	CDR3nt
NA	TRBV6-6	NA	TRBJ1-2	CASSPGHNYGYTF	TGTGCCAGCAGCCCGGGACACAACTATGGCTACACCTTC
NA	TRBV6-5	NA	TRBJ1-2	CASSYADRDVYGYTF	TGTGCCAGCAGTTACGCGGACCGGGACGTCTATGGCTACACCTTC
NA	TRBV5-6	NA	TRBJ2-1	CASSLRLVTEQFF	TGTGCCAGCAGCTTAAGGTTAGTGACTGAGCAGTTCTTC
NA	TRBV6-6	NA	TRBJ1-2	CASSYSKGPTF	TGTGCCAGCAGTTACTCGAAGGGACCCACCTTC
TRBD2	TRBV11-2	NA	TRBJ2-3	CASRPGLATDTQYF	TGTGCCAGCCGGCCCGGACTAGCGACAGATACGCAGTATTTT
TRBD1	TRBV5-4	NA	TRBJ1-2	CASSSRDSNNFYGYTF	TGTGCCAGCAGCAGCCGGGACAGCAACAATTTCTATGGCTACACCTTC
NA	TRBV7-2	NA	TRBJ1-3	CASSLRGSSGNTIYF	TGTGCCAGCAGCTTGCGGGGGAGCTCTGGAAACACCATATATTTT
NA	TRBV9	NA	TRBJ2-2	CASSVRTGWAGELFF	TGTGCCAGCAGCGTAAGAACAGGGTGGGCCGGGGAGCTGTTTTTT
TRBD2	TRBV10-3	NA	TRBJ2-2	CAISERGGTSDTGELFF	TGTGCCATCAGTGAGAGGGGTGGGACTAGCGACACCGGGGAGCTGTTTTTT
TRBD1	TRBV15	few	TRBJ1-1	CATSPDRSNTEAFF	TGTGCCACCAGCCCGGACAGGTCGAACACTGAAGCTTTCTTT
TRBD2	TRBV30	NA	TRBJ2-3	CAWSRTSGGSSDTQYF	TGTGCCTGGAGTCGGACTAGCGGGGGTTCTTCAGATACGCAGTATTTT
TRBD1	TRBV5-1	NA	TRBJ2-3	CASSSPRTGIGNTQYF	TGCGCCAGCAGCTCCCCGAGGACAGGGATCGGTAATACGCAGTATTTT
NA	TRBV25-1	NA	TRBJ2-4	CASSESGGKNIQYF	TGTGCCAGCAGTGAATCTGGGGGGAAAAACATTCAGTACTTC
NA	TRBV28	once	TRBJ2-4	CASTPTGTGAKNIQYF	TGTGCCAGCACTCCCACCGGGACGGGAGCCAAAAACATTCAGTACTTC
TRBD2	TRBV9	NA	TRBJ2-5	CASSVPGGKTQYF	TGTGCCAGCAGCGTACCGGGGGGAAAGACCCAGTACTTC
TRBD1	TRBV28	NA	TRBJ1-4	CASSSGQLNEKLFF	TGTGCCAGCAGTTCGGGACAGTTGAATGAAAAACTGTTTTTT
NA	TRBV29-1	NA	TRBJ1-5	CSVVFSGNQPQHF	TGCAGCGTTGTTTTCTCAGGCAATCAGCCCCAGCATTTT
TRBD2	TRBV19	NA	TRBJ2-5	CASSPRVAGGQETQYF	TGTGCCAGTAGTCCCCGTGTAGCGGGGGGCCAAGAGACCCAGTACTTC
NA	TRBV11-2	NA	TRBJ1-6	CASSPRQSSYNSPLHF	TGTGCCAGCAGCCCCCGACAGAGCTCCTATAATTCACCCCTCCACTTT
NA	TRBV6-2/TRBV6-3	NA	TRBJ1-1	CASCPRGHTEAFF	TGTGCCAGCTGCCCGAGGGGTCACACTGAAGCTTTCTTT
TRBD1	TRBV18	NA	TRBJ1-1	CASSRDRENTEAFF	TGTGCCAGCTCACGGGACAGGGAGAACACTGAAGCTTTCTTT
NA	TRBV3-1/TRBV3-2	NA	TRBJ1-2	CASSQVGDFYGYTF	TGTGCCAGCAGCCAAGTAGGGGACTTCTATGGCTACACCTTC
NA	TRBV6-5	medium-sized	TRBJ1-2	CASKGAGARLYGYTF	TGTGCCAGTAAAGGGGCTGGGGCGAGACTCTATGGCTACACCTTC
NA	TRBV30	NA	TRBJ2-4	CAWSLGGPAKNIQYF	TGTGCCTGGAGTCTCGGGGGTCCAGCCAAAAACATTCAGTACTTC
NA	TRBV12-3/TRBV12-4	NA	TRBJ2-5	CASSFGTEETQYF	TGTGCCAGCAGTTTTGGGACTGAAGAGACCCAGTACTTC
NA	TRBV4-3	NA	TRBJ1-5	CASSQDAGGRQPQHF	TGCGCCAGCAGCCAAGATGCGGGGGGCCGGCAGCCCCAGCATTTT
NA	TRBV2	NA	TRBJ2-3	CASTGLERGTDTQYF	TGTGCCAGCACCGGCCTTGAGCGGGGCACAGATACGCAGTATTTT
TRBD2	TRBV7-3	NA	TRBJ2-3	CASSLRRVTSGVGDTQYF	TGTGCCAGCAGCTTAAGGAGGGTAACTAGCGGGGTTGGAGATACGCAGTATTTT
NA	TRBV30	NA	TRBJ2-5	CAWSVQAVETQYF	TGTGCCTGGAGTGTACAGGCTGTAGAGACCCAGTACTTC
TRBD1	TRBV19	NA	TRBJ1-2	CASSSPDRRYGYTF	TGTGCCAGTAGTTCGCCGGACAGGCGCTATGGCTACACCTTC
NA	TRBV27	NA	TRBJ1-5	CASSLKGGVRWSNQPQHF	TGTGCCAGCAGTTTAAAAGGGGGAGTCCGCTGGAGCAATCAGCCCCAGCATTTT
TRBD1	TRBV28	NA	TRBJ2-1	CASSSRTGSGMSYNEQFF	TGTGCCAGCAGTTCACGGACAGGGTCAGGAATGTCCTACAATGAGCAGTTCTTC
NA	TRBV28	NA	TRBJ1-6	CASNKLSPLHF	TGTGCCAGCAACAAGCTATCACCCCTCCACTTT
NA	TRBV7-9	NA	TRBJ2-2	CASSLNLNTGELFF	TGTGCCAGCAGCTTAAATCTGAACACCGGGGAGCTGTTTTTT
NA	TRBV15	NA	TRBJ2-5	CATSRPSTGRETQYF	TGTGCCACCAGCAGACCATCGACAGGGAGGGAGACCCAGTACTTC
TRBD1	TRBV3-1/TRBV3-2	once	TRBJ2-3	CASSRGQTDTQYF	TGTGCCAGCAGCCGGGGACAGACAGATACGCAGTATTTT
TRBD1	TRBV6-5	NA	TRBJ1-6	CASTKGQTLGSPLHF	TGTGCCAGCACCAAGGGACAGACTCTTGGTTCACCCCTCCACTTT
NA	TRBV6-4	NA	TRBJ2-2	CASSDWDGELFF	TGTGCCAGCAGTGACTGGGATGGGGAGCTGTTTTTT
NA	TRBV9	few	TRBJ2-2	CASSVSTYTGELFF	TGTGCCAGCAGCGTGTCTACTTACACCGGGGAGCTGTTTTTT
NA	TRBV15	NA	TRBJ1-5	CATSRGDRRGNQPQHF	TGTGCCACCAGCAGAGGTGACAGACGCGGCAATCAGCCCCAGCATTTT